This T cell receptor (beta chain) was captured by sequencing in a study of regulatory T cells in long-lasting Graves disease. Assembly of TCR beta libraries relied on iRepertoire HTBI primers together with Arm-PCR of CDR3 regions. Each CDR3 protein is one row after TCRdb ran MiXCR on the multiplex PCR reads. The sample contains under 800,000 distinct CDR3 sequences, approximately 15% of which appear only once. This sample's time point: newly diagnosed GD, antithyroid drugs for less than 3 months. From RNA extracted from PBMCs, the TCR library was made. CDR3 length: 17 amino acids. Losses at the gene ends were 6 bases for V and 5 bases for J; bases not matched to a gene: 9. Per germline, CDR1 MGHDK and CDR2 SYGVNS. The same sample was also used in a study of T cells in Graves' hyperthyroidism and ophthalmopathy.

Sequenced material: peripheral blood mononuclear cells (PBMCs), taken at new diagnosis, from a patient treated with antithyroid drugs. The rearrangement links TRBV25-1 to TRBJ2-5; 16 bases map to TRBD2. The origin of this receptor is a woman aged 25 to 45 with Graves disease. The CDR3 coding sequence is TGTGCCAGCAGCGGGACTAGCGGGAGGGGGGTTGGGGAGACCCAGTACTTC. Residues: CASSGTSGRGVGETQYF.